Below are 23 T cell receptor beta chains sequenced from a single sample in a study of blood T cells in healthy people across ages. Then a second PCR, running roughly 7 to 11 cycles, was carried out with a sample-barcoded 5' primer and a J-beta primer mix. TCRdb independently ran MiXCR on the 5' RACE reads; one entry per CDR3 protein. Of 540,000 or so distinct CDR3 sequences listed, roughly a quarter are singletons. Source material: blood. The receptor set was obtained from a woman between 70 and 85 years old in good health.

V and J are TRBV3-1 and TRBJ1-1; 8 bases align to TRBD1. Per the germline V gene, CDR1 is LGHDT and CDR2 is YNNKEL (reference sequence). V was pared by 3 bases and J by 4 bases, with 7 bases of the junction left unmatched. CDR3 length equals 15 residues. The CDR3: CASSHTQGALTEAFF. As DNA, the CDR3 is TGTGCCAGCAGCCACACCCAGGGGGCGCTCACTGAAGCTTTCTTT. Filled out from reference TRBV3-1 and TRBJ1-1, the complete variable domain reads DTAVSQTPKYLVTQMGNDKSIKCEQNLGHDTMYWYKQDSKKFLKIMFSYNNKELIINETVPNRFSPKSPDKAHLNLHINSLELGDSAVYFCASSHTQGALTEAFFGQGTRLTVV.

This clonotype has a single count. The genes are TRBV20-1 and TRBJ1-4; D perhaps matches TRBD1 (5 bases). Germline CDR1 is DFQATT and CDR2 is SNEGSKA (reference sequence). V shed 6 bases and J shed 3 bases, with 23 bases lying between them. The CDR3 is made up of 17 amino acids. CDR3 nucleotide sequence: TGCAGTGCGACCCGCCAGGGTTTGAGGTTGGCTAATGAAAAACTGTTTTTT. As protein: CSATRQGLRLANEKLFF.

This clonotype came up a few times. The chain carries TRBV20-1 and TRBJ2-5; TRBD1 agrees at 7 bases. Unmatched junction bases numbered 12, after V lost 6 bases and J lost 5 bases. Germline V gene lookup returns CDR1 DFQATT and CDR2 SNEGSKA (reference sequence). The CDR3 extends over 14 amino acids. Written as DNA, the CDR3 is TGCAGTGCGCCTAAATCGACAGGGATGGAGACCCAGTACTTC. This encodes CSAPKSTGMETQYF.

The genes are TRBV20-1 and TRBJ1-2; TRBD1 aligns across 10 bases. CDR1 is DFQATT, CDR2 SNEGSKA, per germline (reference sequence). J was trimmed by 4 bases and V by 0 bases; bases with no gene match: 5. This CDR3 region has 15 residues. CDR3 sequence reads: CSARERDRGFYGYTF. CDR3 nucleotides: TGCAGTGCTAGAGAACGGGACAGGGGCTTCTATGGCTACACCTTC.

V is TRBV7-2 and J is TRBJ1-2; unclear D gene. This CDR3 is built from 12 residues. CDR1 is SGHTA and CDR2 is FQGNSA in the germline V gene. Deletions cut 1 base from V and 7 bases from J, with 7 bases between. The CDR3 DNA reads TGTGCCAGCAGCTTAGATGGGGTTGGCTACACCTTC. This codes for CASSLDGVGYTF.

This clonotype was recorded a few times. This chain joins TRBV20-1 and TRBJ2-5; TRBD2 might be the D (7 bases). V lost 4 bases and J 4 bases, leaving 16 bases between the germline ends. The CDR3 is 14 amino acids. Germline-derived CDR1 and CDR2 are DFQATT and SNEGSKA (reference sequence). The CDR3 sequence: CSAKQGGGPETQYF. The CDR3 nucleotides read TGCAGTGCTAAACAGGGAGGGGGGCCAGAGACCCAGTACTTC.

This clonotype appeared a few times. The chain carries TRBV20-1 and TRBJ1-1; TRBD1 might be the D (5 bases). The germline V gene encodes CDR1 DFQATT and CDR2 SNEGSKA (reference sequence). Trimming removed 2 bases from V and 6 bases from J, with 19 bases in between. This CDR3 has 15 amino acids. This chain's CDR3 is CSARPTGGLGAEAFF. In nucleotides, the CDR3 is TGCAGTGCTAGACCCACAGGAGGGTTGGGCGCTGAAGCTTTCTTT.

The gene calls are TRBV20-1 and TRBJ1-4; 7 nucleotides match TRBD1. The CDR3 is 13 amino acids. Unmatched junction bases numbered 8, after V lost 6 bases and J lost 7 bases. Germline CDR1 and CDR2: DFQATT and SNEGSKA (reference sequence). CDR3 region: CSAEGQVAEKLFF. As DNA, the CDR3 is TGCAGTGCCGAAGGACAGGTGGCTGAAAAACTGTTTTTT.

This clonotype has only a few counts. The chain uses TRBV7-9 and TRBJ2-1, with D possibly matching TRBD1 (6 bases). The CDR3 totals 16 residues. Germline-derived CDR1 and CDR2 are SEHNR and FQNEAQ (reference sequence). V lost 5 bases, J lost 7 bases, and 21 bases lay in between. The CDR3 DNA follows: TGTGCCAGCAGCCCACCGAGGGGGTTAAGAGTGAATGAGCAGTTCTTC. Translating it yields CASSPPRGLRVNEQFF.

V gene TRBV19 combines with J gene TRBJ1-5; D is uncertain. CDR1 is LNHDA and CDR2 is SQIVND in the germline V gene (reference sequence). The CDR3 extends over 15 amino acids. Trimming cost V 1 base and J 0 bases, with 7 bases left between them. This chain's CDR3 is CASSIGGYSNQPQHF. CDR3 sequence (DNA): TGTGCCAGTAGTATAGGCGGGTATAGCAATCAGCCCCAGCATTTT.

DNA for the CDR3: TGTGCCAGCAGCTTCCTATACACAGGGGATATAGATACGCAGTATTTT. Encoded protein: CASSFLYTGDIDTQYF. The chain combines TRBV3-1 with TRBJ2-3; TRBD1 agrees at 7 bases. V shed 5 bases, J shed 5 bases, and the junction held 13 bases outside the gene matches. Germline loops: CDR1 LGHDT, CDR2 YNNKEL (reference sequence). The CDR3 is 16 residues long.

V is TRBV3-1 and J is TRBJ2-2; D unresolved. The V gene lost 8 bases and the J gene lost 3 bases, with 4 bases spanning the gap. This CDR3 comprises 11 residues. Germline-derived CDR1 and CDR2 are LGHDT and YNNKEL (reference sequence). CDR3: CASLYTGELFF. In DNA form, the CDR3 reads TGTGCCAGCCTTTACACCGGGGAGCTGTTTTTT.

The sample holds many counts of this clonotype. V and J are TRBV4-3 and TRBJ2-7, with D unresolved. Germline lookup yields CDR1 LGHNA and CDR2 YSLEER. CDR3 length: 14 residues. Trimming took off 1 base at V and 1 base at J, with 8 bases between the two ends. The CDR3: CASSQGVYSYEQYF. CDR3 nucleotides: TGCGCCAGCAGCCAAGGGGTGTATTCCTACGAGCAGTACTTC.

This rearrangement joins TRBV20-1 to TRBJ2-2; D is ambiguous. Trimming pared 0 bases from V and 3 bases from J, leaving 11 bases between. This CDR3 is 15 amino acids long. CDR1 and CDR2 from the germline V gene are DFQATT and SNEGSKA (reference sequence). The CDR3 protein is CSARDPTVHTGELFF. The DNA of the CDR3 is TGCAGTGCTAGAGATCCGACGGTGCACACCGGGGAGCTGTTTTTT.

V usage is TRBV27 and J usage is TRBJ1-4; 7 positions agree with TRBD1. CDR3 size: 12 residues. Germline CDR1 and CDR2: MNHEY and SMNVEV (reference sequence). V gave up 5 bases and J gave up 11 bases; unmatched junction bases: 5. CDR3 in DNA: TGTGCCAGCAGTCAAGACAGGGTTAAACTGTTTTTT. Encoded protein: CASSQDRVKLFF. The complete variable domain, with remaining parts taken from reference TRBV27 and TRBJ1-4, reads EAQVTQNPRYLITVTGKKLTVTCSQNMNHEYMSWYRQDPGLGLRQIYYSMNVEVTDKGDVPEGYKVSRKEKRNFPLILESPSPNQTSLYFCASSQDRVKLFFGSGTQLSVL.

The chain employs TRBV29-1 and TRBJ1-2; 9 bases are shared with TRBD1. Trimming removed 3 bases from V and 12 bases from J; junction bases left unmatched: 8. CDR3 length: 12 residues. CDR1 is SQVTM and CDR2 is ANQGSEA in the germline V gene. DNA of the CDR3: TGCAGCGTTGATCGGGACAGGGCCGAAGACACCTTC. The encoded protein is CSVDRDRAEDTF.

This clonotype was seen a handful of times. The rearrangement links TRBV29-1 to TRBJ1-1, with D unresolved. This CDR3 spans 13 amino acids. Germline V gene sequence: CDR1 SQVTM, CDR2 ANQGSEA. The germline V and J ends were trimmed by 1 base and 5 bases, with 11 bases remaining between them. CDR3 loop: CSVEGRGPTEAFF. DNA of the CDR3: TGCAGCGTTGAAGGTCGCGGCCCTACTGAAGCTTTCTTT. The full variable domain, completed using reference TRBV29-1 and TRBJ1-1, is SAVISQKPSRDICQRGTSLTIQCQVDSQVTMMFWYRQQPGQSLTLIATANQGSEATYESGFVIDKFPISRPNLTFSTLTVSNMSPEDSSIYLCSVEGRGPTEAFFGQGTRLTVV.

Points on this clonotype: One end of the junction fails to match germline, which may point to a read error. This sequence joins TRBV6-6 and TRBJ2-7; 9 bases are shared with TRBD2. Germline CDR1 is MNHNY and CDR2 is SVGAGI (reference sequence). This CDR3 is 16 amino acids long. CDR3 sequence (DNA): TGTACCAGCAGCCGACGGACTAGCGTTCTCAGCTACGAGCAGTACTTC. It translates to CTSSRRTSVLSYEQYF.

The chain recombines TRBV2 with TRBJ2-1, with 8 nucleotides matching TRBD2. The DNA end favors TRBJ2-5, so the J call may be wrong. Germline V gene sequence: CDR1 SNHLY, CDR2 FYNNEI. The CDR3 runs 15 residues. This CDR3 reads CASGRITSGEETQYF. The CDR3 region has the DNA TGTGCCAGCGGCCGTATAACTAGCGGAGAGGAGACCCAGTACTTC.

The chain recombines TRBV29-1 with TRBJ1-6, with D perhaps matching TRBD1 (5 bases). The CDR3 extends over 15 amino acids. Trimming stripped 5 bases from V and 3 bases from J, with 14 bases between. The V gene's germline CDR1 is SQVTM and CDR2 ANQGSEA. CDR3 in DNA: TGCAGCGTTCTCATAGCAGGGAACTATAATTCACCCCTCCACTTT. It specifies CSVLIAGNYNSPLHF.

This rearrangement joins TRBV5-1 to TRBJ1-1, with a tentative D call TRBD1 (6 bases). The V and J ends lost 3 bases and 3 bases respectively, with 15 bases between them. This CDR3 is 15 amino acids long. CDR1 and CDR2 (germline): SGHRS, YFSETQ. As DNA, the CDR3 is TGCGCCAGCAGCTCTCAAGGACAGACCTACACTGAAGCTTTCTTT. It yields the protein CASSSQGQTYTEAFF.

In this sample, this clonotype turned up a few times. V is TRBV5-1 and J is TRBJ1-4, with D perhaps matching TRBD1 (6 bases). V gave up 0 bases and J gave up 8 bases, with 11 bases separating them. Germline CDR1 SGHRS, CDR2 YFSETQ. The CDR3 is 14 residues long. CDR3 sequence: CASSLEQGQEKLFF. The DNA for the CDR3 is TGCGCCAGCAGCTTGGAACAGGGTCAAGAAAAACTGTTTTTT.

V usage is TRBV27 and J usage is TRBJ1-1; 8 bases fit TRBD1. CDR1 is MNHEY and CDR2 is SMNVEV in the germline V gene (reference sequence). With V trimmed by 6 bases and J by 3 bases, 9 bases remained unmatched. This CDR3 contains 15 residues. The CDR3 DNA reads TGTGCCAGCAGCTCAAGGACAGGGAGTTACACTGAAGCTTTCTTT. Encoded protein: CASSSRTGSYTEAFF.